The sequence of this TCR beta chain was determined in a study of blood T cells in healthy people across ages. PBMCs were isolated at a quantity of at least 6.5 million per sample. This CDR3 has 13 residues. With 5 bases removed from V and 0 bases from J, the gap between germline ends came to 7 bases. Germline values: CDR1 SGHTA, CDR2 FQGNSA. Study results and caveats: TCR beta diversity correlated strongly with naive T cell percentage. In the absence of known donor CMV status, changes in expanded clonotypes were possibly confounded. With age, beta diversity per million T cells declined roughly linearly, significantly by approximately 41.

This clonotype was seen a few times. Its antigen is not known. It was with a sample-barcoded 5' primer and a J-beta primer mix that a second PCR of about 7 to 12 cycles was run. TCRdb re-called the 5' RACE reads through MiXCR, storing one row per CDR3 protein. The sample has some 370,000 distinct CDR3 sequences; approximately 47% are singletons. The sequence was collected from a man between 60 and 75 years old in good health. The specimen sequenced was blood. This chain connects TRBV7-2 to TRBJ1-1; TRBD1 is a possible D gene (5 bases). The chain's CDR3 is CASSTTVNTEAFF. The CDR3 DNA reads as TGTGCCAGCAGCACGACAGTGAACACTGAAGCTTTCTTT.